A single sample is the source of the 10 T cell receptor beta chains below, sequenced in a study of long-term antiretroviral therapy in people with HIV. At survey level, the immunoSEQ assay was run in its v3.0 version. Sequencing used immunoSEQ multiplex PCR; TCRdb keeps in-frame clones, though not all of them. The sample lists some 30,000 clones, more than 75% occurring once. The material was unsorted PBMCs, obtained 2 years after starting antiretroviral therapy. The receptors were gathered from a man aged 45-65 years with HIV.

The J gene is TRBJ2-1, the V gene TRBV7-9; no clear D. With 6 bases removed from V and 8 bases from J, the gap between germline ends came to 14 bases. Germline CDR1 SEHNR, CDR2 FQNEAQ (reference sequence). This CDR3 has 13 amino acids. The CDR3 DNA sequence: TGTGCCAGCAGATACACCCCGGTGGATGAGCAGTTCTTC. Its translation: CASRYTPVDEQFF.

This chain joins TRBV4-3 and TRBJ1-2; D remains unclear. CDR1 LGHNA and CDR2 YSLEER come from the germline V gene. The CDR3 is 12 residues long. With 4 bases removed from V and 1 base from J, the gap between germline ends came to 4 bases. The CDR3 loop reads CASSLNNYGYTF. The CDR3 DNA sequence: TGCGCCAGCAGCCTAAATAACTATGGCTACACCTTC.

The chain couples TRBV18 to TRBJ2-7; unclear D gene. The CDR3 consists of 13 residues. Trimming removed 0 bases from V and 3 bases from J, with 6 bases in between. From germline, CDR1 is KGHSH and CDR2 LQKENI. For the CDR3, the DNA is TGTGCCAGCTCACCACCGGTCGGCTACGAGCAGTACTTC. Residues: CASSPPVGYEQYF.

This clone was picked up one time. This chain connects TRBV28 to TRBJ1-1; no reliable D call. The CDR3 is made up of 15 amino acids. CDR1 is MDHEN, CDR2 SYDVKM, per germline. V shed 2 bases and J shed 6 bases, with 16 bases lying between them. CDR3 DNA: TGTGCCAGCAGTTTAATTCAGAAAGAAGTCGCTGAAGCTTTCTTT. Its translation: CASSLIQKEVAEAFF.

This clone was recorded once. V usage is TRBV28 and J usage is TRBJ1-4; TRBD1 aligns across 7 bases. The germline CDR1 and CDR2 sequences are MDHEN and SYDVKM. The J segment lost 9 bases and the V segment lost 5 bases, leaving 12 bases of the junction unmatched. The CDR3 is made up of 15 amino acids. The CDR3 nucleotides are TGTGCCAGCAGTCTAAGGCTAGGACAGGAGAAAAAACTGTTTTTT. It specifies CASSLRLGQEKKLFF.

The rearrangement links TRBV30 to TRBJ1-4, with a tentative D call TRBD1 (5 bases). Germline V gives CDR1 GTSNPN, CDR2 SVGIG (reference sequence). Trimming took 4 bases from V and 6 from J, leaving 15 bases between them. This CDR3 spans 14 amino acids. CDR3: CAWKYRPGYEKLFF. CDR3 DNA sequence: TGTGCCTGGAAGTATAGGCCAGGGTATGAAAAACTGTTTTTT.

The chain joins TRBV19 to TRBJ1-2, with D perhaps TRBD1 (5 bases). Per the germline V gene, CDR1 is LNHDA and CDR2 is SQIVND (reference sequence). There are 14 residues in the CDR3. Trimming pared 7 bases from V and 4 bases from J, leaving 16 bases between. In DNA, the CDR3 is TGTGCCAGTACCTCCGCAGGGTTGGCCTATGGCTACACCTTC. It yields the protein CASTSAGLAYGYTF.

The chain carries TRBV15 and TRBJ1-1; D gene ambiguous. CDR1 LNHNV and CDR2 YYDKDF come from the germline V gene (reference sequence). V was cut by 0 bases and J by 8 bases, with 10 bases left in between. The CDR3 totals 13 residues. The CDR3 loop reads CATSRDPRSEAFF. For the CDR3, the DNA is TGTGCCACCAGCAGAGATCCCCGGAGCGAAGCTTTCTTT.

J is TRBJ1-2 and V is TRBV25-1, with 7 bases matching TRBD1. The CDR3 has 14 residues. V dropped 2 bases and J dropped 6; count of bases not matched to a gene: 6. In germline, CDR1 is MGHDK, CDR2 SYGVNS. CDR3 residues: CASSEPTGWDGYTF. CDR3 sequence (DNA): TGTGCCAGCAGTGAACCGACAGGGTGGGATGGCTACACCTTC.

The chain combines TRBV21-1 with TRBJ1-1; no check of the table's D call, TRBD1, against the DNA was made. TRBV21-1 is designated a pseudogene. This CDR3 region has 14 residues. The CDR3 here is CASSPRDRRTEAFF. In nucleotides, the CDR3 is TGTGCCAGCAGCCCTCGGGACAGGAGGACTGAAGCTTTCTTT.